This entry describes one T cell receptor beta chain. Per germline, CDR1 MNHEY and CDR2 SMNVEV (reference sequence). Trimming left V 2 bases short and J 2 bases short, with 7 bases between. CDR3 length: 13 residues. Clones were sequenced by immunoSEQ multiplex PCR, and TCRdb holds only the in-frame ones, with some missing. The data show around 200,000 clones, just under 90% seen once. This entry is derived from a study of blood T cell repertoires in COVID-19. Study as a whole: PBMCs, B-cell-depleted T cells, or T cells provided the cDNA or gDNA that made up the material.

Participants were placed into cohorts based on the clinical history they reported. The chain links TRBV27 to TRBJ2-7; no clear D. The sequence derives from a man between 25 and 39 years old who had recovered from COVID-19. Sequenced material: PBMCs or T cells enriched from blood (not recorded which). The CDR3 here is CASSLRQTYEQYF. The CDR3 DNA reads as TGTGCCAGCAGTTTACGCCAGACCTACGAGCAGTACTTC.